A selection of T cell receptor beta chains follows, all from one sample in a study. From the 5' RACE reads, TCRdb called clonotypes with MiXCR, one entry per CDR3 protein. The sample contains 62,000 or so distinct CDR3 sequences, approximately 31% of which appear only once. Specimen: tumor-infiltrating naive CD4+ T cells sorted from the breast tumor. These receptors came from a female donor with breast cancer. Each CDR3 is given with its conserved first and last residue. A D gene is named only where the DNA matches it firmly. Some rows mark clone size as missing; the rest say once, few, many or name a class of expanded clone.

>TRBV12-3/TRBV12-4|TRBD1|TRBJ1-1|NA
CASKDREDTEVFF
TGTGCCAGCAAAGACAGGGAGGACACTGAAGTTTTCTTT
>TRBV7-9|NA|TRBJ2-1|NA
CASSSGWADNEQFF
TGTGCCAGCAGCTCTGGTTGGGCGGACAATGAGCAGTTCTTC
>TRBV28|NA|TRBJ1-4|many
CASSLQGKLFF
TGTGCCAGCAGTTTACAGGGGAAACTGTTTTTT
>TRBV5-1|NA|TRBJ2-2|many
CASSPTYGELFF
TGCGCCAGCAGCCCCACGTACGGGGAGCTGTTTTTT
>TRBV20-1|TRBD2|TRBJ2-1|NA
CSAGTSGRAETYNEQFF
TGCAGTGCTGGGACTAGCGGGAGGGCCGAAACCTACAATGAGCAGTTCTTC
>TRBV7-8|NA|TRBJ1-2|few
CASSLGTNRDARLSNYGYTF
TGTGCCAGCAGCTTAGGGACCAACAGGGACGCTCGCCTCTCCAACTATGGCTACACCTTC
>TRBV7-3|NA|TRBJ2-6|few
CASSLFTGSGANVLTF
TGTGCCAGCAGCCTTTTCACAGGGTCTGGGGCCAACGTCCTGACTTTC
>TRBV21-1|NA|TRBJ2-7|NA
CASINHPDRSSYEQYF
TGTGCCAGCATCAACCATCCGGACAGATCCTCCTACGAGCAGTACTTC
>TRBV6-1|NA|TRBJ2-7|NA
CASSEWGSEDEQYF
TGTGCCAGCAGTGAATGGGGGAGTGAGGACGAGCAGTACTTC
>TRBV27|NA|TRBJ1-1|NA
CASSRGGLNTEAFF
TGTGCCAGCTCCCGGGGAGGGCTTAACACTGAAGCTTTCTTT
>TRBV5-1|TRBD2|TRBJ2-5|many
CASSLEASGMGETQYF
TGCGCCAGCAGCTTGGAGGCTAGCGGGATGGGAGAGACCCAGTACTTC
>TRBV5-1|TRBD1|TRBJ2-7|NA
CASSMGTGQDEQYF
TGCGCCAGCAGCATGGGGACAGGGCAAGACGAGCAGTACTTC
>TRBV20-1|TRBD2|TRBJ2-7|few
CSARGPGVAGRNEQYF
TGCAGTGCTAGAGGCCCCGGAGTAGCGGGAAGAAACGAGCAGTACTTC
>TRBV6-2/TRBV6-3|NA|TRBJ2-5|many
CASSSVEETQYF
TGTGCCAGCAGTTCGGTGGAAGAGACCCAGTACTTC
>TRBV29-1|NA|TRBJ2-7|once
CSAIGHTYEQYF
TGCAGCGCCATCGGGCACACCTACGAGCAGTACTTC
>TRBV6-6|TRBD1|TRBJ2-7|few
CASMGAGQGVNEQYF
TGTGCCAGCATGGGAGCGGGACAGGGCGTCAACGAGCAGTACTTC
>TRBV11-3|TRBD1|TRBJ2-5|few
CASSLGGGDQETQYF
TGTGCCAGCAGCTTAGGAGGGGGCGACCAAGAGACCCAGTACTTC
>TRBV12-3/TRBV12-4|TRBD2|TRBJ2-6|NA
CATERGDVLTF
TGTGCCACGGAGCGGGGGGACGTCCTGACTTTC
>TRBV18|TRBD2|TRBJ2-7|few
CASSPGLAGPYEQYF
TGTGCCAGCTCACCCGGACTAGCGGGCCCCTACGAGCAGTACTTC
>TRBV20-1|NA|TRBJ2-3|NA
CSARETGTDTQDF
TGCAGTGCTAGAGAAACAGGCACAGATACGCAGGATTTT
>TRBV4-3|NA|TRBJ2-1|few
CASSQALGGRPLF
TGCGCCAGCAGCCAAGCCCTGGGAGGAAGGCCCCTCTTC
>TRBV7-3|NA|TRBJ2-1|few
CASSLDGYNEQFF
TGTGCCAGCAGCTTAGACGGCTACAATGAGCAGTTCTTC
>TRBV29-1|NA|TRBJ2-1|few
CSVLRGSYNEQFF
TGCAGCGTTCTTAGGGGATCCTACAATGAGCAGTTCTTC
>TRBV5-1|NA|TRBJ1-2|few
CASSLGRPNYGYTF
TGCGCCAGCAGCTTAGGCAGACCGAACTATGGCTACACCTTC
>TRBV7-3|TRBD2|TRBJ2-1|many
CASSLAGDREQFF
TGTGCCAGCAGTCTAGCGGGAGATCGTGAGCAGTTCTTC
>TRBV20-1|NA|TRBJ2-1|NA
CSAGLPGELVYNEQFF
TGCAGTGCTGGCCTGCCGGGGGAGTTGGTGTACAATGAGCAGTTCTTC
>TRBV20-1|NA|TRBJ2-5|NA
CSGGKAQETQYF
TGCAGTGGGGGGAAGGCTCAAGAGACCCAGTACTTC
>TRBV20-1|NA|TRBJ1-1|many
CSARDIGAEAFF
TGCAGTGCTAGAGATATCGGCGCTGAAGCTTTCTTT
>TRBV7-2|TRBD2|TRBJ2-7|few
CASSSRGASGRPREQYF
TGTGCCAGCAGCTCCAGGGGGGCTAGCGGGAGGCCGCGAGAGCAGTACTTC